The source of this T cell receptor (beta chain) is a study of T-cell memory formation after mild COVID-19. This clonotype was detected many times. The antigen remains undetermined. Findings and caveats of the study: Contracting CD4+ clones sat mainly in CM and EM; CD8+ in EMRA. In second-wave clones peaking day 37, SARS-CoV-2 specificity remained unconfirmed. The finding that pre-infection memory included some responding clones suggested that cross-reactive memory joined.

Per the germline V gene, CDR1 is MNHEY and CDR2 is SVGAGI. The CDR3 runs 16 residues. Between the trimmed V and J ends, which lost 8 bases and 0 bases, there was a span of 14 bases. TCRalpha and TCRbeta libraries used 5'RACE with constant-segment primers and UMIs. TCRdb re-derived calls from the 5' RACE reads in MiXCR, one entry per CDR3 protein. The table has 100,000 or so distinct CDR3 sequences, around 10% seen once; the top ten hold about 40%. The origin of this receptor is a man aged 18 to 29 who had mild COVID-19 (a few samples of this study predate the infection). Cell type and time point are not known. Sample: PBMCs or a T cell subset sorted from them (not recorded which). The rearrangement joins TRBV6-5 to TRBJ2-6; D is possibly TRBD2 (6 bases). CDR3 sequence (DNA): TGTGCCAGCCATACCGGCGGGGTCTCTGGGGCCAACGTCCTGACTTTC. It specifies CASHTGGVSGANVLTF.